This T cell receptor beta chain is drawn from a study of beta chain features in type 1 diabetes (dated by TCRdb to the late 2010s). With respect to the entire study: Mean age, gender distribution, total cell number and subset yield did not differ between patients and healthy donors. Regulatory and stem cell-like memory subsets were obtained from only 8 patients and roughly 8 healthy donors, while naive and central memory subsets were obtained from all 28 donors. In the study, recently diagnosed type 1 diabetes patients and matched healthy donors were compared on the TCRB repertoires of their sorted circulating CD4+ T cell subsets. A total of some 100,000,000 sorted cells were examined across all samples, and the number of cells per subset was strongly correlated with RNA yield. Points the paper makes about the study in general: Because cDNA was sequenced instead of genomic DNA, activated cells with high expression could be over-represented, although the groups did not differ in activation or CD3 levels. A moderate but significant shortening of TCRB CDR3 length was observed in type 1 diabetes patients in all four CD4+ subsets. Naive, central memory and regulatory TCRB repertoires appeared to be more similar among patients than among healthy donors. At VDJ recombination sites, patients with type 1 diabetes made fewer insertions and deleted more nucleotides, a pattern implying thymic rearrangement abnormalities. Because the HLA sub-analyses included only small numbers of individuals, any influence of HLA type on TCRB rearrangement was left unresolved. Shorter templates might have been favored by PCR, but patient and control samples were amplified and corrected together, so both groups would have been affected equally by any skew.

All of the isolated RNA was reverse transcribed with the High Capacity cDNA Reverse Transcription Kit, so expressed TCRB transcripts were sequenced. Naive, central memory and regulatory T cell samples underwent deep immunoSEQ sequencing, averaging about 3.57 million total reads per sample. Sorted cells were lysed in RLT buffer and RNA was extracted with DNase-treated RNeasy Micro or Mini kits, depending on cell number. To prevent cross-contamination, every cell subset was processed on its own, while patient and healthy donor samples were processed together. TCRB sequences were amplified from cDNA with the immunoSEQ multiplex PCR, producing 87-bp fragments spanning the CDR3 region. The amplicons were sequenced using the Illumina HiSeq platform. Processing in the source paper ran as follows. Synthetic template baselines were used to correct PCR bias computationally, reads within Hamming distance 2 were collapsed together, and singletons that could not be merged were discarded. Reads were aligned against IMGT to assign V, D and J genes, CDR3 length and insertions or deletions at six rearrangement sites. Within each subset, clonotype counts were normalized to sorted cell number, after which true diversity and Gini coefficients were computed with the tcR R package. The overlap coefficient, calculated on TCRB nucleotide sequences, was used to measure repertoire sharing. Drawn from immuneACCESS, this table holds only the in-frame rearrangements with V and J called that TCRdb kept. Clones are partly lost; checked studies trace under half to an unresolved V gene and leave the rest unexplained. V and J calls and clone size are given by that table; D and trimming were obtained from the DNA. For this sample the table gives roughly 41,000 clones, of which around 49% were detected only once. Of the sample, more than 0.65% falls within the top ten clones.

Each donor gave one peripheral blood draw, approximately 100 mL on average, collected into heparinised tubes. A BD FACSAria II and a panel including CD45RO, CCR7, CD25, CD127, CD95 and CD27 were used to sort naive, central memory, regulatory and stem cell-like memory CD4+ T cells. Every sorted population had a purity above 95%. PBMCs were isolated immediately by Lymphoprep density gradient centrifugation and stained directly without culture. So that batch effects would be minimized, each experiment stained and sorted samples in pairs, pairing one healthy donor with one patient. Inclusive of the bounding cysteine and phenylalanine, the CDR3 is 15 residues long. Only the CDR3 portion is preserved as DNA: 45 bases, with reading frame beginning at the first base. From V the trimming removes 3 bases and from J it removes 5 bases, while the gene matches leave 5 bases of the junction unaccounted for. The germline V gene (reference sequence) supplies CDR1 LNHDA and CDR2 SQIVND.

This clone was seen only once. What this receptor recognizes is not known. No per-base quality is available; no much larger clone lies one base away. The source of this sequence is a woman between 18 and 30 years old in good health. The rearrangement joined TRBV19 to TRBJ2-1; the central 9 bases match TRBD2. Sequencing input: central memory CD4+ T cells from blood. The nucleotides read TGTGCCAGTAGTATCGCAGCGGGGGGAAACAATGAGCAGTTCTTC. Its translation reads: CASSIAAGGNNEQFF.